This is a list of T cell receptor beta chains from one sample in a study of blood T cell repertoires in COVID-19. Sequencing was performed with immunoSEQ multiplex PCR; in TCRdb, only in-frame clones are kept and a portion is missing. There are approximately 220,000 clones in the sample; 81% occur only once, and approximately 7.9% lies in the top ten. Sequenced sample: peripheral blood. These receptors were obtained from a woman aged 80 or over with acute or convalescent COVID-19. CDR3s include the opening cysteine and the closing phenylalanine or tryptophan. A D gene is named only where the DNA matches it firmly. Size is omitted from some rows. Given values are once, few, many or a class for expanded clones.

v_gene	d_gene	j_gene	abundance	CDR3nt	CDR3aa
TRBV7-9	TRBD1	TRBJ1-5	once	TGTGCCAGCAGCTTCCCGGGACAGGGTCAGCCCCAGCATTTT	CASSFPGQGQPQHF
TRBV12-3/TRBV12-4	NA	TRBJ1-2	once	TGTGCCAGCAGTCCCTCAGGCTCGGGCTACACCTTC	CASSPSGSGYTF
TRBV6-2/TRBV6-3	TRBD2	TRBJ2-1	NA	TGTGCCAGCAGCGACCGGACTAGCGGGAGTAATAGCCGTAGTTTAAATGAGCAGTTCTTC	CASSDRTSGSNSRSLNEQFF
TRBV2	TRBD1	TRBJ2-7	NA	TGTGCCAGCAGGGAAGGACGACAGGGGGCATCCTACGAGCAGTACTTC	CASREGRQGASYEQYF
TRBV27	TRBD1	TRBJ1-1	NA	TGTGCCAGCACCCGAGGGACAGGGGGCGGCAACACTGAAGCTTTCTTT	CASTRGTGGGNTEAFF
TRBV5-5	NA	TRBJ2-3	NA	TGTGCCAGCACCTCACTGGTGGGCGCTTATACGCAGTATTTT	CASTSLVGAYTQYF
TRBV9	TRBD2	TRBJ2-3	NA	TGTGCCAGCAGCGTGGGACTAGCGGGGGGGGCTAGCACAGATACGCAGTATTTT	CASSVGLAGGASTDTQYF
TRBV11-2	NA	TRBJ2-1	NA	TGTGCCAGCAGCTTAGCGGGGGTCTACAATGAGCAGTTCTTC	CASSLAGVYNEQFF
TRBV25-1	NA	TRBJ1-6	NA	TGTGCCAGCAGTGATTTGGCGAGGGGACTCAATAATTCACCCCTCCACTTT	CASSDLARGLNNSPLHF
TRBV18	TRBD1	TRBJ2-7	once	TGTGCCAGCTCACTATCGGGACAGAGCTCCTACGAGCAGTACTTC	CASSLSGQSSYEQYF
TRBV6-5	NA	TRBJ2-7	NA	TGTGCCAGCAGCCTTCAGTACGAGCAGTACTTC	CASSLQYEQYF
TRBV5-1	TRBD1	TRBJ1-1	few	TGCGCCAGCAGCGTGACAGGGGTTTTGAACACTGAAGCTTTCTTT	CASSVTGVLNTEAFF
TRBV5-5	TRBD1	TRBJ1-5	few	TGTGCCAGCAGCTTGACAGGGGGGAGCAATCAGCCCCAGCATTTT	CASSLTGGSNQPQHF
TRBV5-1	NA	TRBJ2-7	NA	TGCGCCAGCAGCTTGGAGGGACACTCCAGCTCCTACGAGCAGTACTTC	CASSLEGHSSSYEQYF
TRBV9	TRBD1	TRBJ2-7	NA	TGTGCCAGCAGCGGACGGGACAGGGGGAACTACGAGCAGTACTTC	CASSGRDRGNYEQYF
TRBV28	TRBD1	TRBJ1-5	NA	TGTGCCAGCAGGACAGGGGGCGGCAATCAGCCCCAGCATTTT	CASRTGGGNQPQHF
TRBV15	TRBD1	TRBJ1-5	NA	TGTGCCACCAGCAGAGGTCCTGGGACAGGGTTTTCGAGCAATCAGCCCCAGCATTTT	CATSRGPGTGFSSNQPQHF
TRBV5-1	TRBD2	TRBJ2-1	few	TGCGCCAGCAGCCTAGTAGCGGGAGGTGGCAATGAGCAGTTCTTC	CASSLVAGGGNEQFF
TRBV19	TRBD1	TRBJ2-4	once	TGTGCCAGTAGTATAGGCTTGACAGGGCCAAACATTCAGTACTTC	CASSIGLTGPNIQYF
TRBV27	NA	TRBJ2-7	NA	TGTGCCAGCAGTTCCACTCACGAGCAGTACTTC	CASSSTHEQYF
TRBV5-1	NA	TRBJ2-1	NA	TGCGCCAGCAGGGCTAGCTACAATGAGCAGTTCTTC	CASRASYNEQFF
TRBV27	NA	TRBJ1-6	NA	TGTGCCAGCAGTTTTAAACAGGTTAATTCACCCCTCCACTTT	CASSFKQVNSPLHF
TRBV6-6	NA	TRBJ2-7	NA	TGTGCCAGCTGGGGGGAGACAGTCAGCTCCTACGAGCAGTACTTC	CASWGETVSSYEQYF